One sample yielded the 10 T cell receptor beta chains listed below, sequenced in a study of identical twins. TCRdb re-called the 5' RACE reads through MiXCR, storing one row per CDR3 protein. The sample lists some 500,000 distinct CDR3 sequences; around 20% were seen once. The sample was also linked to a second study, of T cells expressing NK-cell markers.

The sequenced sample consisted of CD4+ T cells sorted from blood. The receptors were sampled from a woman between 18 and 30 years old in good health.

The chain has TRBV20-1 and TRBJ2-7; TRBD2 matches 8 bases. The J segment lost 7 bases and the V segment lost 1 base, leaving 12 bases of the junction unmatched. In germline, CDR1 is DFQATT, CDR2 SNEGSKA (reference sequence). This CDR3 region has 15 residues. The DNA of the CDR3 is TGCAGTGCTAGAGCAACGAGCGGGAGTATTCGGGAGCAGTACTTC. Translation gives CSARATSGSIREQYF.

This clonotype showed up just a few times. V usage is TRBV20-1 and J usage is TRBJ2-3; the D is unclear. V lost 1 base to trimming and J lost 3 bases, with 11 bases between them. The germline CDR1 and CDR2 sequences are DFQATT and SNEGSKA (reference sequence). This CDR3 has 14 amino acids. CDR3 sequence: CSARVGGLTDTQYF. As DNA, the CDR3 is TGCAGTGCTAGAGTAGGCGGATTAACAGATACGCAGTATTTT.

The gene calls are TRBV3-1 and TRBJ2-3, with D unclear. Germline V gene sequence: CDR1 LGHDT, CDR2 YNNKEL (reference sequence). The germline V and J ends were trimmed by 2 bases and 4 bases, with 4 bases remaining between them. The CDR3 length is 12 residues. The CDR3 reads CASSQLSDTQYF. The CDR3 nucleotides read TGTGCCAGCAGCCAACTGTCAGATACGCAGTATTTT.

This rearrangement joins TRBV6-2 or TRBV6-3 to TRBJ1-5; D ambiguous. This CDR3 contains 23 residues. The V end was cut by 0 bases, the J end by 2 bases, with 32 bases between. CDR1 is MNHEY and CDR2 is SVGEGT in the germline V gene. The CDR3 coding sequence is TGTGCCAGCAGTTACTCGATGAACCCGGGTATGAACACTTTGTGGTGGGGCAATCAGCCCCAGCATTTT. Translated, it gives CASSYSMNPGMNTLWWGNQPQHF.

This clonotype was seen ten or more times. J is TRBJ2-1 and V is TRBV3-1; D gene ambiguous. V was cut by 0 bases and J by 7 bases, with 4 bases left in between. The CDR3 is 12 amino acids. Germline CDR1 is LGHDT and CDR2 is YNNKEL (reference sequence). The CDR3 nucleotides read TGTGCCAGCAGCCAAGAAGGGAATGAGCAGTTCTTC. Translated, it gives CASSQEGNEQFF.

The chain couples TRBV5-4 to TRBJ2-1; weak D call: TRBD2 (6 bases). Germline loops: CDR1 SGHNT, CDR2 YYREEE (reference sequence). The CDR3 consists of 14 residues. V was cut by 2 bases and J by 8 bases, with 14 bases left in between. The CDR3 coding sequence is TGTGCCAGCAGCTTAGGCGGGAAGGTCGATGAGCAGTTCTTC. It yields the protein CASSLGGKVDEQFF.

The rearrangement uses TRBV4-1 and TRBJ2-2; D is perhaps TRBD1 (6 bases). The CDR3 has 14 residues. In germline, CDR1 is MGHRA, CDR2 YSYEKL. Trimming cost V 4 bases and J 5 bases, with 11 bases left between them. CDR3 nucleotide sequence: TGCGCCAGCAGCCCTAATACAGGGACCGGGGAGCTGTTTTTT. Amino acids: CASSPNTGTGELFF.

The sample holds a few counts of this clonotype. J is TRBJ1-4 and V is TRBV5-1, with a possible D match to TRBD1 (5 bases). This CDR3 is 14 amino acids long. Germline CDR1 SGHRS, CDR2 YFSETQ. The germline V and J ends were trimmed by 0 bases and 5 bases, with 8 bases remaining between them. The CDR3 sequence is CASSLAGGNEKLFF. CDR3 coding DNA: TGCGCCAGCAGCTTGGCGGGGGGGAATGAAAAACTGTTTTTT.

Many counts were recorded for this clonotype. The rearrangement uses TRBV20-1 and TRBJ2-3; D remains unclear. Trimming removed 5 bases at V and 3 bases at J, with 6 bases between. Germline V lookup: CDR1 DFQATT, CDR2 SNEGSKA (reference sequence). This CDR3 region has 11 residues. The CDR3 region has the DNA TGCAGTGCTGGATATACAGATACGCAGTATTTT. Residues: CSAGYTDTQYF.

This clonotype was counted between two and nine times. The genes are TRBV10-3 and TRBJ1-1, with D uncertain. The V gene's germline CDR1 is ENHRY and CDR2 SYGVKD. The CDR3 totals 14 residues. Deletions cut 6 bases from V and 0 bases from J, with 11 bases between. In DNA form, the CDR3 reads TGTGCCATCAGCCCCGGCGGAATGAACACTGAAGCTTTCTTT. This codes for CAISPGGMNTEAFF.